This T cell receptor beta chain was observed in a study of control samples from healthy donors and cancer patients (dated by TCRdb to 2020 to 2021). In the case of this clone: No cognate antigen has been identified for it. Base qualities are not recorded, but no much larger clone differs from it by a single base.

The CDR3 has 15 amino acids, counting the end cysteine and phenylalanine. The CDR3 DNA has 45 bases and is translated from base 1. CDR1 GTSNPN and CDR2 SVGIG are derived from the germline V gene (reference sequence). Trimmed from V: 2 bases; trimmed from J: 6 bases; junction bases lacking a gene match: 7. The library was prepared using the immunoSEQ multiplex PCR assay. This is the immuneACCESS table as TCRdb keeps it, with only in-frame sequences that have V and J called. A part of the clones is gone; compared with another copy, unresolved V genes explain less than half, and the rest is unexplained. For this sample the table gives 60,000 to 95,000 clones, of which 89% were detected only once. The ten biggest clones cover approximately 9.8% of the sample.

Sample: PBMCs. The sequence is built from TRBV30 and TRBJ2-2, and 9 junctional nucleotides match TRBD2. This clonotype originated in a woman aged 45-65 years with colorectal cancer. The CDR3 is CAWSLPLAGPGELFF. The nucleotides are TGTGCCTGGAGTCTCCCCCTAGCGGGGCCCGGGGAGCTGTTTTTT.